The text below deals with one T cell receptor (beta chain). The antigen remains undetermined. The data are from a study of OX40 agonist ivuxolimab in advanced cancers. Overall study: In three patients, partial responses were observed, one with hepatocellular carcinoma and two with cutaneous melanoma.

The table came from immunoSEQ multiplex PCR; TCRdb's copy has only in-frame clones and leaves some out. This repertoire shows about 84,000 clones, more than 75% found once; its top ten account for about 2.7%. CDR1 and CDR2 (germline): ENHRY, SYGVKD. Losses at the gene ends were 10 bases for V and 10 bases for J; bases not matched to a gene: 12. The CDR3 loop spans 12 amino acids. Study findings and constraints: Expanded peripheral T cell antigen specificity was not determined.

The origin of this receptor is an adult with an advanced solid tumor such as melanoma, head and neck, liver or kidney cancer. The sample consisted of CD4+ or CD8+ T cells sorted from blood, taken in a trial of the OX40 agonist ivuxolimab. The J gene is TRBJ1-2, the V gene TRBV10-3; 7 nucleotides agree with TRBD1. DNA of the CDR3: TGTGCCACCCGGAAAACAGGGGAAGCCTACACCTTC. This encodes CATRKTGEAYTF.